This TCR beta chain was sequenced during a study of Ad26.COV2.S vaccination and SARS-CoV-2 variants (dated by TCRdb to the early 2020s). About the investigation overall: Donors in the vaccine arm were drawn from COV1001, a phase I-IIa trial of Ad26.COV2.S in healthy adults that was multicentre, randomized, double-blind and placebo-controlled. Dosing of Ad26.COV2.S was intramuscular, at either 5x10^10 or 1x10^11 viral particles, delivered as one shot or as two shots spaced 56 days apart. The specificity and breadth of SARS-CoV-2-reactive T cell receptors after Ad26.COV2.S vaccination were assessed by TCRbeta repertoire sequencing. The TCR-sequenced set comprised approximately 30 samples: roughly 19 Ad26.COV2.S vaccine recipients, 5 placebo recipients and 8 SARS-CoV-2 convalescent individuals. Trial participants were randomized into five groups of five: low-dose or high-dose Ad26.COV2.S given once or twice, or placebo on both occasions. Investigators remained blinded to trial group allocation during experiments and outcome assessment. The research as a whole found: Comparable non-spike TCR breadth was observed between vaccine and placebo recipients, consistent with only spike being contained in the vaccine. Spike-specific TCR breadth was higher in Ad26.COV2.S recipients than in placebo recipients (P = 0.0014). The study was not powered for comparison of responses between vaccine doses or regimens. After vaccination, spike-specific CD8+ and CD4+ T cell responses were reported to show substantial breadth. It was noted by the authors that total T cell responses may have been underestimated by the TCR breadth and depth analyses.

The intended sense of this specimen's treatment or condition label: around 19 received Ad26.COV2.S at low or high dose, single or two shots; five or six received placebo; per-sample allocation not given. For vaccine and placebo recipients, the sequenced repertoires came from samples collected on day 63 after the first injection. Cohort 1b enrolled around 24 adults aged 18-55 years at a single site in Boston, USA, between 29 July and 7 August 2020. Ad26.COV2.S consisted of a replication-incompetent adenovirus type 26 vector by which a prefusion-stabilized SARS-CoV-2 spike protein from the original Wuhan strain was expressed. This clone has just one count. Its antigen remains undetermined. Base qualities were left out, and no much larger clone turns up one base away. The immunoSEQ Assay was the method used to sequence TCRbeta CDR3 regions. After extraction, genomic DNA underwent amplification by bias-controlled multiplex PCR, followed by high-throughput sequencing. The paper's data handling went like this. To quantify the absolute abundance of each unique TCRbeta CDR3 region, sequences were collapsed and filtered. T cell fraction was estimated by normalizing TCRbeta template counts to usable DNA, which was measured by amplifying reference genes present in all nucleated cells. Repertoire TCRs were annotated as SARS-CoV-2-specific by exact matching of V gene, CDR3 amino acid sequence and J gene to a known reactive TCR set. The reference SARS-CoV-2 TCR set was derived from MIRA and filtered for enrichment in COVID-19-positive ImmuneCODE repertoires, a step that removed public or cross-reactive TCRs. Using the MIRA antigens, annotated TCRs were further analysed by specific ORF or by position within an ORF. Breadth was defined as annotated unique rearrangements over total unique productive rearrangements; depth was the summed frequency of those rearrangements. TCR breadth was compared between groups using two-sided Wilcoxon rank-sum tests. The immuneACCESS repertoire file appears here via TCRdb, limited to in-frame rearrangements. These files lack a portion of the clones; in checked studies, under half of the deficit traces to unresolved V genes, and the cause of the others is not known. V, J and clone size reflect that table, while D and trimming were determined from the DNA. Across this sample there are some 250,000 clones, with roughly 90% seen only once. About 10% of the sample is in the top ten clones.

Counted from cysteine to phenylalanine, this CDR3 has 13 amino acids. Only CDR3 DNA remains: 39 bases, in frame from the first base. Based on the germline V gene, the CDR1 and CDR2 sequences are SGHRS and YFSETQ. V was cut back by 2 bases and J by 8 bases, leaving a gap of 12 bases between them. In this chain, TRBV5-1 is recombined with TRBJ2-3; the D segment may tentatively be TRBD1 or TRBD2, each giving 5 matched bases. The receptor was derived from a person between 18 and 65 years old who received the Ad26.COV2.S COVID-19 vaccine or a placebo. This sample comprised peripheral blood, obtained in a trial of Ad26.COV2.S vaccine versus placebo. CDR3 protein: CASSLGEIGTQYF. DNA sequence: TGCGCCAGCAGCTTAGGGGAGATAGGTACGCAGTATTTT.